These 5 T cell receptor beta chains originate from one sample sequenced in a study of response to subunit inactivated influenza vaccine. TCRdb reanalysed the RT-PCR reads using MiXCR and keeps one entry per CDR3 protein. This table holds 150,000 to 200,000 distinct CDR3 sequences, roughly 10% found once. The starting material was CD8+ T cells sorted from PBMCs, obtained around 25 months after vaccination. The receptors here all came from a man in his fifties or sixties who received an inactivated influenza vaccine.

DNA of the CDR3: TGCAGTGCTAGAGATATATTCGGGAGCTCTGGAAACACCATATATTTT. Residues: CSARDIFGSSGNTIYF. The J gene is TRBJ1-3, the V gene TRBV20-1; no clear D gene. CDR1 and CDR2 (germline): DFQATT, SNEGSKA (reference sequence). V was shortened by 0 bases and J by 0 bases, with 12 bases between the two germline ends. This CDR3 has 16 amino acids.

This clonotype was observed a handful of times. This chain connects TRBV29-1 to TRBJ2-7; the D is unclear. Trimming removed 2 bases from V and 1 base from J, with 6 bases in between. There are 12 residues in the CDR3. CDR1 is SQVTM, CDR2 ANQGSEA, per germline. The CDR3 DNA sequence: TGCAGCGTTGAAAACAAGTCCTACGAGCAGTACTTC. Translating it yields CSVENKSYEQYF.

This clonotype was observed at least ten times. This sequence joins TRBV6-5 and TRBJ2-3; no firm D call. The CDR3 loop spans 14 amino acids. Trimming took off 2 bases at V and 2 bases at J, with 8 bases between the two ends. CDR1 and CDR2 (germline): MNHEY, SVGAGI. DNA of the CDR3: TGTGCCAGCAGTTACAATCCGGTCACAGATACGCAGTATTTT. Translation: CASSYNPVTDTQYF.

This clonotype was counted between two and nine times. The genes are TRBV7-9 and TRBJ1-1; 10 bases are shared with TRBD1. The CDR3 consists of 13 residues. Germline V gene sequence: CDR1 SEHNR, CDR2 FQNEAQ (reference sequence). Trimming took 5 bases from V and 10 from J; bases not matched to a gene: 7. The CDR3 DNA is TGTGCCAGCAGCCCGGGACAGGGGTTTGGAGCTTTCTTT. Translating it yields CASSPGQGFGAFF.

This clonotype came up many times. V is TRBV4-1 and J is TRBJ1-2, with D possibly TRBD1 on 5 matching bases. CDR1 and CDR2 from the germline V gene are MGHRA and YSYEKL. Trimming cost V 3 bases and J 8 bases, with 16 bases left between them. The CDR3 loop spans 14 amino acids. The CDR3 DNA sequence: TGCGCCAGCAGCCATCCCCCCGGGGCGACCGGCTACACCTTC. It encodes CASSHPPGATGYTF.